These T cell receptor beta chains were read from a single sample in a study of cytomegalovirus exposure and HLA in healthy donors. Assay: immunoSEQ multiplex PCR; the TCRdb copy retains only in-frame clones and omits some. The table shows approximately 170,000 clones, with 75% to 90% occurring only once. Sequenced material: PBMCs. The receptors were sampled from a human donor in good health. CDR3s leave out the opening cysteine and the closing phenylalanine or tryptophan. The order of the fields is CDR3 protein, V gene.

CDR3: ASSPSYRGLWGYT
V: TRBV7-2

CDR3: ASSAGGLVNEQF
V: TRBV7-9

CDR3: ASSANRGRYYEKLF
V: TRBV11-2

CDR3: ASSVHARTDTQY
V: TRBV9

CDR3: ASSHEQGYYGYT
V: TRBV4-3

CDR3: ASSSYMNTEAF
V: TRBV5-4

CDR3: ASSLWGEGRAKNIQY
V: TRBV28

CDR3: ASSTGTGGSYEQY
V: TRBV9

CDR3: ASRRVVDSREAF
V: TRBV6-5

CDR3: ATSPFEGGLHNEQF
V: TRBV7-9

CDR3: ASSESASGSYEQY
V: TRBV2

CDR3: AWGRGVNTEAF
V: TRBV30

CDR3: ASSESGSTEAF
V: TRBV2

CDR3: ASSLGTGGETQY
V: TRBV4-1

CDR3: ASSYTGQGAETEAF
V: TRBV6-5

CDR3: ASSQKPGAGGPYEQY
V: TRBV5-4

CDR3: ASNEGDYTGELF
V: TRBV5-1

CDR3: ASSLAVGEWETQY
V: TRBV7-6